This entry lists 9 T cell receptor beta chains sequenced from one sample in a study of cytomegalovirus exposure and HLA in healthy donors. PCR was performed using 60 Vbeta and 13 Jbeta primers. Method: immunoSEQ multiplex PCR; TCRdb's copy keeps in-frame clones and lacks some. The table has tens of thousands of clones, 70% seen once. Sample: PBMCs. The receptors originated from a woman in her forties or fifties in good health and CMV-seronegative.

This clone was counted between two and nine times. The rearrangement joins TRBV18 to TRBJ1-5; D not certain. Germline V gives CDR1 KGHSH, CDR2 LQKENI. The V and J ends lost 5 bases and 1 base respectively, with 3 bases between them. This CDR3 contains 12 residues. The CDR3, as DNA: TGTGCCAGCTCAACAAGCAATCAGCCCCAGCATTTT. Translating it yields CASSTSNQPQHF.

The CDR3, as DNA: TGCGCCAGCAGCCAAGATCCTAGCGCGTCCTACAATGAGCAGTTCTTC. It translates to CASSQDPSASYNEQFF. This chain joins TRBV4-1 and TRBJ2-1, with D possibly TRBD2 on 6 matching bases. Trimming removed 0 bases from V and 1 base from J, with 10 bases in between. The germline CDR1 and CDR2 sequences are MGHRA and YSYEKL. There are 16 residues in the CDR3.

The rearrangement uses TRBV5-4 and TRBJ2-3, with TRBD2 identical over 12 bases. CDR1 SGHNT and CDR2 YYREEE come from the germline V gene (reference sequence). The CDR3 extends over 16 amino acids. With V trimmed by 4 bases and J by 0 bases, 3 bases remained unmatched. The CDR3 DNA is TGTGCCAGCAGCACCCTAGCGGGAGGGAGCACAGATACGCAGTATTTT. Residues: CASSTLAGGSTDTQYF. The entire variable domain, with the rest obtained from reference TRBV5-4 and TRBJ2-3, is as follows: ETGVTQSPTHLIKTRGQQVTLRCSSQSGHNTVSWYQQALGQGPQFIFQYYREEENGRGNFPPRFSGLQFPNYSSELNVNALELDDSALYLCASSTLAGGSTDTQYFGPGTRLTVL.

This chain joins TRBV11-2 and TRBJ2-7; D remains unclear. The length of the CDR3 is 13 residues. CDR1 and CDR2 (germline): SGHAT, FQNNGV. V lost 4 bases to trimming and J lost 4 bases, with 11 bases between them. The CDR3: CASSSERSYEQYF. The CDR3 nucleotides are TGTGCCAGCAGCTCGGAGCGTTCTTACGAGCAGTACTTC.

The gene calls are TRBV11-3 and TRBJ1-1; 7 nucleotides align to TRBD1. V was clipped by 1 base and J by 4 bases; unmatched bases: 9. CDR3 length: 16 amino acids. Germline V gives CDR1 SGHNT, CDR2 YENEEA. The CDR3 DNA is TGTGCCAGCAGCTTAGGAACAGGGGCAATGGTCACTGAAGCTTTCTTT. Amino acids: CASSLGTGAMVTEAFF.

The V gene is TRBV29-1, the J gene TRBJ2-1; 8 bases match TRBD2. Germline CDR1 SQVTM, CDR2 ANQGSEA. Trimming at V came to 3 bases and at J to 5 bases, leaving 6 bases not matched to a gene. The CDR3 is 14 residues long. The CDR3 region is CSVDSGRGHNEQFF. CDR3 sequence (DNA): TGCAGCGTTGACAGCGGGAGAGGCCACAATGAGCAGTTCTTC.

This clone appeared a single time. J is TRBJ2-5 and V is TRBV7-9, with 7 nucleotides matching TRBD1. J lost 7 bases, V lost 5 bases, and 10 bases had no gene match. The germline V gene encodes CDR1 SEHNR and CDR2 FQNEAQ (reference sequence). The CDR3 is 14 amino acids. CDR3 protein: CASSPGTAWGTQYF. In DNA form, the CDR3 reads TGTGCCAGCAGCCCCGGGACAGCGTGGGGGACCCAGTACTTC.

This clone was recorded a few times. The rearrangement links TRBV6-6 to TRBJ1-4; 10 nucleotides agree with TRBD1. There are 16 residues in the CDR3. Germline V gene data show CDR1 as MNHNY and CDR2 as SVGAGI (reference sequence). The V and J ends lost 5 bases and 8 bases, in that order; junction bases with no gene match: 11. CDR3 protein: CASSGGQGGRGEKLFF. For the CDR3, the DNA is TGTGCCAGCAGTGGAGGACAGGGGGGACGAGGGGAAAAACTGTTTTTT.

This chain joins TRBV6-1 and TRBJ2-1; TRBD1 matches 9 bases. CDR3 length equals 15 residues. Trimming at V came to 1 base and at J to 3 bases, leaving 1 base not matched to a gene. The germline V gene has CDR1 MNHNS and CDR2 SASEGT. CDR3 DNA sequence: TGTGCCAGCAGTGAAGGGACAGGGGACTACAATGAGCAGTTCTTC. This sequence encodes CASSEGTGDYNEQFF.